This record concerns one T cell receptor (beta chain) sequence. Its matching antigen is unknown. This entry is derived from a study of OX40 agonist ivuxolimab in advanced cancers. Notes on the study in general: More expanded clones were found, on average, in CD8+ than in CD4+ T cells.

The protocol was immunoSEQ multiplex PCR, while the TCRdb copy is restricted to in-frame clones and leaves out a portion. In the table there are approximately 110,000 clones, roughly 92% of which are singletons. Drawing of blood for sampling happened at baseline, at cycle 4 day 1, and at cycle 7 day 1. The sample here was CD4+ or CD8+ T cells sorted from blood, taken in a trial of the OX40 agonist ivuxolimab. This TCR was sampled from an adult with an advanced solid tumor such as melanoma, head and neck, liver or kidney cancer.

The CDR3 DNA follows: TGTGCCAGCAGACAACTAGCGGGAGGGCCACGGAGCTCCTACAATGAGCAGTTCTTC. It is translated as CASRQLAGGPRSSYNEQFF. V and J are TRBV11-2 and TRBJ2-1, with 13 bases that match TRBD2. The V gene's germline CDR1 is SGHAT and CDR2 FQNNGV. Trimming removed 6 bases from V and 0 bases from J; junction bases left unmatched: 11. The CDR3 is 19 amino acids.